This T cell receptor (beta chain) was recorded in a study of blood T cell repertoires in COVID-19. This CDR3 comprises 16 residues. V was cut by 6 bases and J by 1 base, with 15 bases left in between. Germline assignment: CDR1 MNHEY and CDR2 SMNVEV (reference sequence). Clones were read by immunoSEQ multiplex PCR, and TCRdb kept only the in-frame ones, dropping some. The sample yields fewer than 350,000 clones, 75% to 90% seen once. This TCR came from a woman younger than 45 who had been exposed to COVID-19. The sample comprised PBMCs or T cells enriched from blood (not recorded which). The genes are TRBV27 and TRBJ2-2, with D perhaps TRBD1 (5 bases). Here the CDR3 reads CASSPLGPMNTGELFF. The CDR3 DNA reads as TGTGCCAGCAGCCCGTTGGGGCCCATGAACACCGGGGAGCTGTTTTTT.